This paragraph covers one T cell receptor (beta chain) sequence. This specimen comes from a study of T cell changes during pregnancy in multiple sclerosis. CDR3 length equals 16 residues. From germline, CDR1 is SGDLS and CDR2 YYNGEE. With 4 bases clipped from V and 6 bases from J, the junction kept 10 bases outside the gene matches. The protocol was immunoSEQ multiplex PCR, while the TCRdb copy is restricted to in-frame clones and leaves out a portion. The data show 54,000 or so clones, roughly 95% seen once. This TCR was sampled from a female donor with multiple sclerosis, enrolled in a pregnancy study. This specimen consisted of CD4+ T cells from peripheral blood mononuclear cells, obtained before pregnancy. The chain employs TRBV9 and TRBJ2-2; 9 nucleotides align to TRBD1. The CDR3 is CASSPRTGATSGELFF. CDR3 nucleotide sequence: TGTGCCAGCAGCCCGCGGACAGGGGCTACCTCCGGGGAGCTGTTTTTT. The full variable domain, in which reference TRBV9 and TRBJ2-2 provide the parts outside the CDR3, is DSGVTQTPKHLITATGQRVTLRCSPRSGDLSVYWYQQSLDQGLQFLIQYYNGEERAKGNILERFSAQQFPDLHSELNLSSLELGDSALYFCASSPRTGATSGELFFGEGSRLTVL.